One sample yielded the 26 T cell receptor beta chains listed below, sequenced in a study of neurological immune-mediated disorders (dated by TCRdb to the late 2010s). The library was generated by 5' RACE. Instrument on record: Illumina HiSeq 2500. TCRdb cleaned the public reads at Q25 with fastp, built clones with MiXCR and kept in-frame beta chains. Rows with a matching CDR3 protein are joined into one entry that keeps the most common DNA and genes. This sample is represented by roughly 50,000 distinct CDR3 sequences; around 25% of them were singletons. The top ten hold 20% to 25% of the sample. The sequenced material came from PBMCs. The source of these receptors is a woman in her sixties or seventies in good health.

This clonotype was picked up many times. V and J are TRBV24-1 and TRBJ2-5; a weak D match, TRBD2 (6 bases). The germline gives CDR1 KGHDR, CDR2 SFDVKD. Trimming stripped 4 bases from V and 4 bases from J, with 15 bases between. The CDR3 loop spans 15 amino acids. CDR3 sequence (DNA): TGTGCCACCAGTGACCCGACTAGGGGTGGAGAGACCCAGTACTTC. It translates to CATSDPTRGGETQYF.

This clonotype was seen a handful of times. The rearrangement uses TRBV6-5 and TRBJ2-1; tentatively, D is TRBD1 or TRBD2 (5 bases each). Germline V gene data show CDR1 as MNHEY and CDR2 as SVGAGI. The V end lost 7 bases, the J end lost 0 bases, and 13 bases lay between the germline ends. This CDR3 is built from 15 residues. CDR3 region: CASTEGHNSYNEQFF. As DNA, the CDR3 is TGTGCCAGCACCGAGGGGCATAACTCCTACAATGAGCAGTTCTTC.

This clonotype was detected ten times or more. The genes are TRBV5-1 and TRBJ2-1, with 9 bases identical to TRBD2. There are 13 residues in the CDR3. With V trimmed by 3 bases and J by 8 bases, 3 bases remained unmatched. The germline V gene encodes CDR1 SGHRS and CDR2 YFSETQ. DNA of the CDR3: TGCGCCAGCAGCTGGCGGGAGGGGTATGAGCAGTTCTTC. Translation: CASSWREGYEQFF.

The chain recombines TRBV18 with TRBJ2-2, with TRBD1 matching over 8 bases. Looked up from germline, CDR1 is KGHSH and CDR2 is LQKENI. The CDR3 has 17 residues. Trimming at V came to 4 bases and at J to 1 base, leaving 8 bases not matched to a gene. CDR3 in DNA: TGTGCCAGCTCACTTTCAGGGGGCGCGAGGAACACCGGGGAGCTGTTTTTT. It yields the protein CASSLSGGARNTGELFF.

This clonotype was observed many times. The chain has TRBV7-2 and TRBJ2-7; 8 positions match TRBD1. V was clipped by 9 bases and J by 3 bases; unmatched bases: 1. CDR3 size: 11 residues. The germline V gene encodes CDR1 SGHTA and CDR2 FQGNSA. The chain's CDR3 is CASTGGYEQYF. The CDR3 DNA is TGTGCCAGTACAGGGGGCTACGAGCAGTACTTC.

This clonotype came up many times. The genes are TRBV5-1 and TRBJ1-5; D not certain. The CDR3 has 13 residues. Trimming removed 6 bases from V and 2 bases from J, with 9 bases in between. Germline V gene sequence: CDR1 SGHRS, CDR2 YFSETQ. CDR3 residues: CASNLDGNQPQHF. CDR3 DNA: TGCGCCAGCAATTTGGATGGCAATCAGCCCCAGCATTTT.

This clonotype appeared many times. The chain carries TRBV5-1 and TRBJ2-2; 7 bases match TRBD1. CDR1 and CDR2 from the germline V gene are SGHRS and YFSETQ. The length of the CDR3 is 18 residues. V trimming: 2 bases; J trimming: 0 bases; junction bases outside the gene matches: 10. CDR3 sequence: CASSLQGIGGANTGELFF. CDR3 bases: TGCGCCAGCAGCTTACAGGGGATTGGGGGCGCGAACACCGGGGAGCTGTTTTTT.

This clonotype was seen at least ten times. The chain recombines TRBV12-3 or TRBV12-4 with TRBJ2-1, with D possibly called TRBD1 or TRBD2 (5 bases each). The CDR3 has 14 residues. V lost 2 bases to trimming and J lost 13 bases, with 18 bases between them. CDR3 region: CASSLNAGTTHQFF. In DNA form, the CDR3 reads TGTGCCAGCAGTTTAAATGCCGGGACGACGCATCAGTTCTTC.

Of note for this clonotype: This may be a read error: a much more frequent sequence differs by one nucleotide. V gene TRBV20-1 combines with J gene TRBJ2-5; TRBD1 matches 7 bases. The CDR3 is 13 residues long. Germline values: CDR1 DFQATT, CDR2 SNEGSKA (reference sequence). The CDR3 region has the DNA TGCAACGGGGCCCTTACAGGGGAAGAGACCCAGTACTTC. Translating it yields CNGALTGEETQYF.

In its sample, this clonotype was seen many times. The CDR3 region is CASSFWGDRQAFF. CDR3 bases: TGTGCCAGCAGCTTCTGGGGGGACAGACAAGCTTTCTTT. The chain joins TRBV7-2 to TRBJ1-1, with 7 nucleotides matching TRBD1. The CDR3 totals 13 residues. Germline values: CDR1 SGHTA, CDR2 FQGNSA. V lost 3 bases, J lost 9 bases, and 7 bases stayed unmatched.

This clonotype has only a few counts. The V call is TRBV18, the J call TRBJ1-3; D is possibly TRBD1 (5 bases). V shed 6 bases and J shed 0 bases, with 12 bases lying between them. The CDR3 contains 15 residues. Germline V gene sequence: CDR1 KGHSH, CDR2 LQKENI. CDR3 in DNA: TGTGCCAGCTCGACGGGACCGGACTCTGGAAACACCATATATTTT. Translation gives CASSTGPDSGNTIYF.

This clonotype was seen at least ten times. The chain carries TRBV7-2 and TRBJ2-7, with 7 positions matching TRBD2. Germline V gives CDR1 SGHTA, CDR2 FQGNSA. This CDR3 spans 14 amino acids. The junction had 7 bases not matched to a gene; V was cut back by 2 bases and J by 6 bases. In nucleotides, the CDR3 is TGTGCCAGCAGCTTAAGCCCGAGGGAGGGCGAGCAGTACTTC. Translated, it gives CASSLSPREGEQYF. The full variable domain, with the rest looked up from reference TRBV7-2 and TRBJ2-7, is GAGVSQSPSNKVTEKGKDVELRCDPISGHTALYWYRQSLGQGLEFLIYFQGNSAPDKSGLPSDRFSAERTGGSVSTLTIQRTQQEDSAVYLCASSLSPREGEQYFGPGTRLTVT.

This clonotype has at least ten counts. The genes are TRBV18 and TRBJ1-1; TRBD1 is a possible D gene (5 bases). Trimming took 3 bases from V and 3 from J, leaving 17 bases between them. Germline V gene sequence: CDR1 KGHSH, CDR2 LQKENI. This CDR3 contains 16 residues. CDR3 coding DNA: TGTGCCAGCTCACCCTCACAACTTCGAGGGGACACTGAAGCTTTCTTT. Amino acid sequence: CASSPSQLRGDTEAFF.

This clonotype was observed at least ten times. J is TRBJ2-5 and V is TRBV7-2; 12 nucleotides agree with TRBD2. Germline-derived CDR1 and CDR2 are SGHTA and FQGNSA. Trimming took 5 bases from V and 5 from J; bases not matched to a gene: 6. The CDR3 runs to 15 residues. The CDR3 region is CASSLRGTSGETQYF. The CDR3 DNA sequence: TGTGCCAGCAGCCTAAGGGGGACTAGCGGGGAGACCCAGTACTTC.

There are a few counts of this clonotype. The chain links TRBV12-3 or TRBV12-4 to TRBJ2-2; either TRBD1 or TRBD2 may supply D (5 bases each). V shed 2 bases and J shed 0 bases, with 10 bases lying between them. The CDR3 spans 16 residues. DNA of the CDR3: TGTGCCAGCAGTTTATTTGGGGGTCCGAACACCGGGGAGCTGTTTTTT. Amino acid sequence: CASSLFGGPNTGELFF.

V usage is TRBV20-1 and J usage is TRBJ1-5; a possible D gene is TRBD1 (5 bases). The germline V and J ends were trimmed by 6 bases and 1 base, with 10 bases remaining between them. There are 13 residues in the CDR3. Germline CDR1 is DFQATT and CDR2 is SNEGSKA (reference sequence). This chain's CDR3 is CSAIRDSNQPQHF. The CDR3 region has the DNA TGCAGTGCGATCCGGGACAGCAATCAGCCCCAGCATTTT.

This rearrangement joins TRBV12-3 or TRBV12-4 to TRBJ1-3; no clear D. The germline V and J ends were trimmed by 3 bases and 0 bases, with 6 bases remaining between them. The CDR3 is 14 residues long. CDR3 protein: CASSLAGSGNTIYF. The CDR3 bases are TGTGCCAGCAGTTTGGCGGGCTCTGGAAACACCATATATTTT.

In this sample, this clonotype turned up a few times. V and J are TRBV11-3 and TRBJ1-2; TRBD1 is a possible D gene (5 bases). In germline, CDR1 is SGHNT, CDR2 YENEEA. V was cut by 5 bases and J by 2 bases, with 6 bases left in between. The CDR3 has 12 residues. The CDR3 spells CASSRDNYGYTF. The CDR3 DNA follows: TGTGCCAGCAGCCGGGACAACTATGGCTACACCTTC.

This clonotype was found many times. V gene TRBV6-2 or TRBV6-3 combines with J gene TRBJ1-2, with D possibly TRBD1 on 6 matching bases. V shed 7 bases and J shed 8 bases, with 20 bases lying between them. The CDR3 loop spans 14 amino acids. Germline V gene data show CDR1 as MNHEY and CDR2 as SVGEGT. CDR3 DNA sequence: TGTGCCAGCAACCGTGACGGGGGCGTTGGAGGCTACACCTTC. Translating it yields CASNRDGGVGGYTF.

This clonotype was recorded at least ten times. This rearrangement joins TRBV6-2 or TRBV6-3 to TRBJ1-4; no firm D call. The CDR3 sequence is 12 residues long. V gave up 5 bases and J gave up 5 bases, with 6 bases separating them. Germline CDR1 reads MNHEY; CDR2 reads SVGEGT. The CDR3 nucleotides are TGTGCCAGCAGTCCCTCAAATGAAAAACTGTTTTTT. Amino acid sequence: CASSPSNEKLFF.

In this sample, this clonotype turned up many times. The chain links TRBV29-1 to TRBJ2-1; 9 bases are a match to TRBD1. Germline values: CDR1 SQVTM, CDR2 ANQGSEA. J gave up 1 base and V 8 bases, and 9 bases lay outside the gene matches. CDR3 length: 15 residues. CDR3 nucleotides: TGCAGCACCACCGGACAGGGGTCTTCCTACAATGAGCAGTTCTTC. Translated, it gives CSTTGQGSSYNEQFF.

This clonotype was detected many times. V usage is TRBV10-3 and J usage is TRBJ2-5; D call uncertain. Trimming removed 4 bases at V and 2 bases at J, with 8 bases between. The CDR3 has 13 amino acids. From germline, CDR1 is ENHRY and CDR2 SYGVKD. This CDR3 reads CAISGTVQETQYF. CDR3 DNA: TGTGCCATCAGTGGGACGGTTCAAGAGACCCAGTACTTC.

The genes are TRBV2 and TRBJ1-1, with 7 bases fitting TRBD1. This CDR3 region has 11 residues. Germline CDR1 reads SNHLY; CDR2 reads FYNNEI. V lost 6 bases, J lost 11 bases, and 6 bases stayed unmatched. The CDR3 loop is CASSRTGWAFF. CDR3 sequence (DNA): TGTGCCAGCAGCCGGACAGGATGGGCTTTCTTT. Full variable domain (outside the CDR3, taken from reference TRBV2 and TRBJ1-1): EPEVTQTPSHQVTQMGQEVILRCVPISNHLYFYWYRQILGQKVEFLVSFYNNEISEKSEIFDDQFSVERPDGSNFTLKIRSTKLEDSAMYFCASSRTGWAFFGQGTRLTVV.

Many counts were recorded for this clonotype. V and J are TRBV20-1 and TRBJ2-2, with 8 bases fitting TRBD2. V gave up 2 bases and J gave up 1 base; unmatched junction bases: 0. Germline assignment: CDR1 DFQATT and CDR2 SNEGSKA (reference sequence). The CDR3 contains 14 residues. DNA for the CDR3: TGCAGTGCTAGAACTAGCGGGAACACCGGGGAGCTGTTTTTT. Its protein is CSARTSGNTGELFF.

This clonotype was seen many times. J is TRBJ2-1 and V is TRBV12-3 or TRBV12-4; the D is unclear. Trimming stripped 0 bases from V and 0 bases from J, with 12 bases between. The CDR3 has 17 amino acids. CDR3 DNA: TGTGCCAGCAGTTTAGCACCCCGTACCAGCTCCTACAATGAGCAGTTCTTC. It specifies CASSLAPRTSSYNEQFF.

The rearrangement joins TRBV20-1 to TRBJ1-1, with D possibly TRBD1 on 5 matching bases. Trimming pared 0 bases from V and 4 bases from J, leaving 9 bases between. Germline CDR1 reads DFQATT; CDR2 reads SNEGSKA (reference sequence). The CDR3 loop spans 13 amino acids. CDR3 DNA: TGCAGTGCTAGAGAGGGGCACTTCACTGAAGCTTTCTTT. As protein: CSAREGHFTEAFF.